The rows below give T cell receptor beta chains drawn from one sample of a study of cytomegalovirus exposure and HLA in healthy donors. Generated by immunoSEQ multiplex PCR, the TCRdb table keeps only in-frame clones and is missing some. The sample carries roughly 150,000 clones, 85% to 95% recorded once. Sequenced material: PBMCs. Source of these receptors: a man aged 18 to 29 in good health and CMV-seropositive. Each CDR3 is given with its conserved first and last residue. Fields, in order: clone size, D gene, J gene, V gene, CDR3 DNA, CDR3 protein. The D gene is left open where the match is weak. Expanded clones get a size class; other rows say once, few or many, or leave the size out.

clone size: -; D gene: -; J gene: TRBJ1-4; V gene: TRBV28; CDR3 DNA: TGTGCCAGCAGGACAGATCCTAATGAAAAACTGTTTTTT; CDR3 protein: CASRTDPNEKLFF
clone size: -; D gene: -; J gene: TRBJ1-4; V gene: TRBV6-5; CDR3 DNA: TGTGCCAGCAGTTACCAAGCCGGGACTCCTGAAAAACTGTTTTTT; CDR3 protein: CASSYQAGTPEKLFF
clone size: -; D gene: -; J gene: TRBJ2-5; V gene: TRBV9; CDR3 DNA: TGTGCCAGCAGCGTAGGGACTGCCCAAGAGACCCAGTACTTC; CDR3 protein: CASSVGTAQETQYF
clone size: -; D gene: -; J gene: TRBJ2-7; V gene: TRBV21-1; CDR3 DNA: TGTGCCAGCTTACTCGTAGCGGACTCCTACGAGCAGTACTTC; CDR3 protein: CASLLVADSYEQYF
clone size: once; D gene: TRBD1; J gene: TRBJ2-3; V gene: TRBV9; CDR3 DNA: TGTGCCAGCAGCGATATCGGACAGGGGATCACAGATACGCAGTATTTT; CDR3 protein: CASSDIGQGITDTQYF
clone size: -; D gene: TRBD1; J gene: TRBJ1-1; V gene: TRBV5-1; CDR3 DNA: TGCGCCAGCAGCTTGGCGCAGACAGGGTGGGGAACGACTGAAGCTTTCTTT; CDR3 protein: CASSLAQTGWGTTEAFF
clone size: -; D gene: -; J gene: TRBJ2-2; V gene: TRBV19; CDR3 DNA: TGTGCCAGTAGTTCTGGGGGGACGGTCGGGGAGCTGTTTTTT; CDR3 protein: CASSSGGTVGELFF
clone size: -; D gene: -; J gene: TRBJ2-2; V gene: TRBV5-1; CDR3 DNA: TGCGCCAGCAGCTTGTCGGGCAGGGTGACCGGGGAGCTGTTTTTT; CDR3 protein: CASSLSGRVTGELFF
clone size: -; D gene: -; J gene: TRBJ1-6; V gene: TRBV5-1; CDR3 DNA: TGCGCCAGCAGCTTCGGCGGGGTAAAATCACCCCTCCACTTT; CDR3 protein: CASSFGGVKSPLHF
clone size: -; D gene: -; J gene: TRBJ1-1; V gene: TRBV15; CDR3 DNA: TGTGCCACCAGCCATCAGGGGAACACTGAAGCTTTCTTT; CDR3 protein: CATSHQGNTEAFF
clone size: -; D gene: -; J gene: TRBJ2-5; V gene: TRBV30; CDR3 DNA: TGTGCCTGGGGCCAGGGCTCAGAGACCCAGTACTTC; CDR3 protein: CAWGQGSETQYF
clone size: -; D gene: TRBD2; J gene: TRBJ2-5; V gene: TRBV4-1; CDR3 DNA: TGCGCCAGCAGCGCCTACCTGCTTGGGACTAGCGGGAGGGACGAGACCCAGTACTTC; CDR3 protein: CASSAYLLGTSGRDETQYF
clone size: -; D gene: TRBD2; J gene: TRBJ2-1; V gene: TRBV30; CDR3 DNA: TGTGCCTGGAGGACTAGCGGGAATCTTTACAATGAGCAGTTCTTC; CDR3 protein: CAWRTSGNLYNEQFF
clone size: once; D gene: -; J gene: TRBJ2-3; V gene: TRBV11-3; CDR3 DNA: TGTGCCAGCAGTCCCGGCCGGGGGGCCACAGATACGCAGTATTTT; CDR3 protein: CASSPGRGATDTQYF
clone size: -; D gene: -; J gene: TRBJ2-1; V gene: TRBV2; CDR3 DNA: TGTGCCAGCAGTCGGTACAATGAGCAGTTCTTC; CDR3 protein: CASSRYNEQFF
clone size: -; D gene: -; J gene: TRBJ2-1; V gene: TRBV11-1; CDR3 DNA: TGTGCCTCCAGGGGCGGGGGCGCTTCAGGAAATGAGCAGTTCTTC; CDR3 protein: CASRGGGASGNEQFF
clone size: once; D gene: TRBD1; J gene: TRBJ1-2; V gene: TRBV29-1; CDR3 DNA: TGCAGCGTTTGGACAGGGGGCACTGGCTACACCTTC; CDR3 protein: CSVWTGGTGYTF
clone size: -; D gene: -; J gene: TRBJ1-5; V gene: TRBV18; CDR3 DNA: TGTGCCAGCTCACCAAGTCGCGGGGGGCAGCCCCAGCATTTT; CDR3 protein: CASSPSRGGQPQHF
clone size: -; D gene: TRBD2; J gene: TRBJ2-1; V gene: TRBV19; CDR3 DNA: TGTGCCAGTAGTATCCGACAAACTAGCGGGAGGGGGGGAGAGCAGTTCTTC; CDR3 protein: CASSIRQTSGRGGEQFF
clone size: once; D gene: -; J gene: TRBJ2-7; V gene: TRBV19; CDR3 DNA: TGTGCCAGAAAGAGAGACGAGCAGTACTTC; CDR3 protein: CARKRDEQYF
clone size: once; D gene: -; J gene: TRBJ1-1; V gene: TRBV4-2; CDR3 DNA: TGTGCCAGCAGCCAAGGGGCGGGGGTAATGAACACTGAAGCTTTCTTT; CDR3 protein: CASSQGAGVMNTEAFF
clone size: -; D gene: -; J gene: TRBJ2-4; V gene: TRBV6-6; CDR3 DNA: TGTGCCAGCAGTTACTCGATGGGCCGGAGGGACATTCAGTACTTC; CDR3 protein: CASSYSMGRRDIQYF
clone size: -; D gene: TRBD1; J gene: TRBJ2-2; V gene: TRBV29-1; CDR3 DNA: TGCAGCGCGGGACAGACAACCGGGGAGCTGTTTTTT; CDR3 protein: CSAGQTTGELFF
clone size: -; D gene: -; J gene: TRBJ1-5; V gene: TRBV28; CDR3 DNA: TGTGCCAGCAGCTACCCAAGGGGAGGTCAGCCCCAGCATTTT; CDR3 protein: CASSYPRGGQPQHF
clone size: once; D gene: -; J gene: TRBJ2-7; V gene: TRBV18; CDR3 DNA: TGTGCCAGCTCACCACGGCCGGGCTACGAGCAGTACTTC; CDR3 protein: CASSPRPGYEQYF
clone size: -; D gene: TRBD2; J gene: TRBJ2-1; V gene: TRBV28; CDR3 DNA: TGTGCCAGCAGCAAAGGGACTAGCGGGTACAATGAGCAGTTCTTC; CDR3 protein: CASSKGTSGYNEQFF
clone size: -; D gene: -; J gene: TRBJ2-7; V gene: TRBV6-1; CDR3 DNA: TGTGCCAGCAGTGAAGCGCTTTGGGGGCAGGCCTCCTACGAGCAGTACTTC; CDR3 protein: CASSEALWGQASYEQYF
clone size: -; D gene: TRBD1; J gene: TRBJ1-1; V gene: TRBV2; CDR3 DNA: TGTGCCAGCAGTGCCGAGACAGGGTGGAACACTGAAGCTTTCTTT; CDR3 protein: CASSAETGWNTEAFF
clone size: -; D gene: -; J gene: TRBJ1-2; V gene: TRBV27; CDR3 DNA: TGTGCCAGCAGTTTATCGGCGGGGGCCTTCTATGGCTACACCTTC; CDR3 protein: CASSLSAGAFYGYTF
clone size: -; D gene: TRBD1; J gene: TRBJ2-7; V gene: TRBV7-3; CDR3 DNA: TGTGCCAGCAGCCCCGCAGACAGGGTCTACGAGCAGTACTTC; CDR3 protein: CASSPADRVYEQYF
clone size: -; D gene: TRBD1; J gene: TRBJ1-1; V gene: TRBV6-5; CDR3 DNA: TGTGCCAGCAGCTCTTCTGGACAGGCGAACACTGAAGCTTTCTTT; CDR3 protein: CASSSSGQANTEAFF
clone size: -; D gene: -; J gene: TRBJ2-1; V gene: TRBV13; CDR3 DNA: TGTGCCAGCAGCCGGAGCTCCTACAATGAGCAGTTCTTC; CDR3 protein: CASSRSSYNEQFF
clone size: -; D gene: TRBD1; J gene: TRBJ1-2; V gene: TRBV30; CDR3 DNA: TGTGCCTGGAGTGGGGTTTCGGACAGGGGGAACTATGGCTACACCTTC; CDR3 protein: CAWSGVSDRGNYGYTF
clone size: -; D gene: -; J gene: TRBJ1-1; V gene: TRBV7-7; CDR3 DNA: TGTGCCAGCAGCCTAAAGCAGGGCACTGAAGCTTTCTTT; CDR3 protein: CASSLKQGTEAFF
clone size: -; D gene: TRBD2; J gene: TRBJ2-5; V gene: TRBV28; CDR3 DNA: TGTGCCACCAGACTAGCGGGAGGCCGGGGAGGAGAGACCCAGTACTTC; CDR3 protein: CATRLAGGRGGETQYF
clone size: once; D gene: TRBD1; J gene: TRBJ2-7; V gene: TRBV10-3; CDR3 DNA: TGTGCCATCAAGGAGGGCAGGGGGCAGGGCGAGCAGTACTTC; CDR3 protein: CAIKEGRGQGEQYF
clone size: -; D gene: TRBD1; J gene: TRBJ1-3; V gene: TRBV7-9; CDR3 DNA: TGTGCCAGCAGCTTACAGGGGGGCCGGGGAAACACCATATATTTT; CDR3 protein: CASSLQGGRGNTIYF
clone size: -; D gene: -; J gene: TRBJ2-5; V gene: TRBV5-1; CDR3 DNA: TGCGCCAGCAGCTTGGCCGTGGGGAGCGAGACCCAGTACTTC; CDR3 protein: CASSLAVGSETQYF
clone size: few; D gene: -; J gene: TRBJ1-2; V gene: TRBV2; CDR3 DNA: TGTGCCAGCAGCCCCAGGGATCCGGGCTATGGCTACACCTTC; CDR3 protein: CASSPRDPGYGYTF
clone size: -; D gene: -; J gene: TRBJ1-1; V gene: TRBV10-3; CDR3 DNA: TGTGCCATCTGGGACACCTCCGATTCTGAAGCTTTCTTT; CDR3 protein: CAIWDTSDSEAFF
clone size: -; D gene: -; J gene: TRBJ2-7; V gene: TRBV2; CDR3 DNA: TGTGCCAGCAGTGACGCGGGGACCGAGCAGTACTTC; CDR3 protein: CASSDAGTEQYF
clone size: -; D gene: TRBD2; J gene: TRBJ2-7; V gene: TRBV28; CDR3 DNA: TGTGCCAGCACCCCGACTAGCGGGCTCTACGAGCAGTACTTC; CDR3 protein: CASTPTSGLYEQYF
clone size: -; D gene: -; J gene: TRBJ1-5; V gene: TRBV10-3; CDR3 DNA: TGTGCCACCCACGGGGACATCAATCAGCCCCAGCATTTT; CDR3 protein: CATHGDINQPQHF
clone size: -; D gene: -; J gene: TRBJ2-3; V gene: TRBV2; CDR3 DNA: TGTGCCAGCAGTGAATTGACGGGGTCGACAGGAGCTCAGAATACGCAGTATTTT; CDR3 protein: CASSELTGSTGAQNTQYF
clone size: -; D gene: -; J gene: TRBJ2-1; V gene: TRBV28; CDR3 DNA: TGTGCCAGCAGTTCGGGATTGAACAATGAGCAGTTCTTC; CDR3 protein: CASSSGLNNEQFF
clone size: -; D gene: TRBD2; J gene: TRBJ2-7; V gene: TRBV4-2; CDR3 DNA: TGTGCCAGCAGCCGAGGGACTAGCAATCACAGGTCCGAGCAGTACTTC; CDR3 protein: CASSRGTSNHRSEQYF
clone size: -; D gene: -; J gene: TRBJ1-1; V gene: TRBV30; CDR3 DNA: TGTGCCTGCACCCCCATCGGGGGCACTGAAGCTTTCTTT; CDR3 protein: CACTPIGGTEAFF
clone size: -; D gene: TRBD1; J gene: TRBJ1-2; V gene: TRBV9; CDR3 DNA: TGTGCCAGCAGCCCATACGCGGGACAGGGAGGCTATGGCTACACCTTC; CDR3 protein: CASSPYAGQGGYGYTF
clone size: -; D gene: TRBD2; J gene: TRBJ2-1; V gene: TRBV6-6; CDR3 DNA: TGTGCCAGCAGTTACGGTAGCCTAGGGAGGGATGAGCAGTTCTTC; CDR3 protein: CASSYGSLGRDEQFF
clone size: -; D gene: TRBD2; J gene: TRBJ2-1; V gene: TRBV13; CDR3 DNA: TGTGCCAGCAGCCCGACTAGCGGGGGAGGTCACAATGAGCAGTTCTTC; CDR3 protein: CASSPTSGGGHNEQFF
clone size: -; D gene: -; J gene: TRBJ2-5; V gene: TRBV4-1; CDR3 DNA: TGCGCCAGCAGCCAAGATAAGAATCTGGGGTCTGGAGGGAGAGTTCGGGAGACCCAGTACTTC; CDR3 protein: CASSQDKNLGSGGRVRETQYF
clone size: -; D gene: TRBD1; J gene: TRBJ2-3; V gene: TRBV6-6; CDR3 DNA: TGTGCCAGCAGCTGGACAGGGGTCCCCACAGATACGCAGTATTTT; CDR3 protein: CASSWTGVPTDTQYF
clone size: few; D gene: -; J gene: TRBJ1-1; V gene: TRBV29-1; CDR3 DNA: TGCAGCGGACAGAAGGGTCCCGGCACTGAAGCTTTCTTT; CDR3 protein: CSGQKGPGTEAFF
clone size: -; D gene: -; J gene: TRBJ2-1; V gene: TRBV10-1; CDR3 DNA: TGCGCCAGCAGTCCCCGGAGTAACGGTGAGCAGTTCTTC; CDR3 protein: CASSPRSNGEQFF